The 7 T cell receptor beta chains below were found in one sample sequenced in a study of blood T cell repertoires in COVID-19. Only in-frame clones appear in the TCRdb table, and some are missing; sequencing was by immunoSEQ multiplex PCR. The table has roughly 200,000 clones, around 79% seen once. Sequenced: peripheral blood. These receptor sequences come from a man aged 50-59 years who had recovered from COVID-19.

The V gene is TRBV27, the J gene TRBJ2-1; 12 positions match TRBD2. The trim removed 4 bases at V and 5 bases at J, leaving 6 bases unmatched. The CDR3 spans 16 residues. The V gene's germline CDR1 is MNHEY and CDR2 SMNVEV (reference sequence). CDR3 amino acids: CASSSRLAGAHNEQFF. CDR3 sequence (DNA): TGTGCCAGCAGTTCTCGACTAGCGGGAGCCCACAATGAGCAGTTCTTC.

This clone was detected once. This chain uses TRBV5-1 with TRBJ2-1, with 12 nucleotides matching TRBD1. The V gene's germline CDR1 is SGHRS and CDR2 YFSETQ. The CDR3 sequence is 14 residues long. Losses at the gene ends were 4 bases for V and 9 bases for J; bases not matched to a gene: 5. CDR3 residues: CASSGGTGGLEQFF. The CDR3 region has the DNA TGCGCCAGCAGCGGAGGGACAGGGGGCCTTGAGCAGTTCTTC.

The chain carries TRBV28 and TRBJ1-1; D is unclear. V lost 6 bases, J lost 10 bases, and 18 bases lay in between. Germline V CDR1 and CDR2: MDHEN, SYDVKM. The CDR3 totals 13 residues. The CDR3: CASSRRSDFRAFF. In nucleotides, the CDR3 is TGTGCCAGCAGCCGCCGGTCGGACTTTCGAGCTTTCTTT.

The chain carries TRBV9 and TRBJ2-7, with TRBD1 matching over 9 bases. This CDR3 spans 14 amino acids. Germline loops: CDR1 SGDLS, CDR2 YYNGEE. The junction had 3 bases not matched to a gene; V was cut back by 0 bases and J by 5 bases. DNA of the CDR3: TGTGCCAGCAGCGTAGGCCACAGGGGGCACGAGCAGTACTTC. Its translation is CASSVGHRGHEQYF.

The genes are TRBV5-1 and TRBJ2-7, with 9 bases aligning to TRBD2. CDR1 and CDR2 from the germline V gene are SGHRS and YFSETQ. The V segment lost 4 bases and the J segment 6 bases; nucleotides outside the gene matches: 14. The CDR3 is 16 residues long. The CDR3 region is CASSPGKGSGSAEQYF. The CDR3 DNA reads as TGCGCCAGCAGCCCTGGCAAGGGTAGCGGGAGTGCCGAGCAGTACTTC.

V and J are TRBV19 and TRBJ2-2; 9 bases are shared with TRBD1. J gave up 7 bases and V 5 bases, and 8 bases lay outside the gene matches. There are 15 residues in the CDR3. The germline V gene has CDR1 LNHDA and CDR2 SQIVND (reference sequence). The CDR3 nucleotides read TGTGCCAGTAGTCGGGGGACAGGGCGACACGGGGAGCTGTTTTTT. It yields the protein CASSRGTGRHGELFF.

The sample holds a few counts of this clone. The gene calls are TRBV5-1 and TRBJ1-1; D remains ambiguous. Per the germline V gene, CDR1 is SGHRS and CDR2 is YFSETQ. This CDR3 is 16 amino acids long. The ends were cut back, 0 bases at V and 1 base at J, with 13 bases in the middle. CDR3 DNA: TGCGCCAGCAGCTTGGGCGGCGGAGTAGCGAACACTGAAGCTTTCTTT. Translated: CASSLGGGVANTEAFF.